The 11 T cell receptor beta chains below all came from one sample that was sequenced in a study of T cell responses to AZD1222 COVID-19 vaccine. Measured with immunoSEQ multiplex PCR; TCRdb has only the in-frame clones, and not every one. The sample holds some 170,000 clones, 90% seen once. Material: peripheral blood, obtained 28 days after the second dose of the MenACWY control vaccine. Receptors were obtained from an adult who received the MenACWY meningococcal vaccine as a control.

This rearrangement joins TRBV28 to TRBJ2-2, with D maybe TRBD2 (6 bases). The CDR3 extends over 16 amino acids. The germline gives CDR1 MDHEN, CDR2 SYDVKM. V gave up 7 bases and J gave up 2 bases, with 17 bases separating them. This CDR3 reads CASTIGGSTNTGELFF. DNA of the CDR3: TGTGCCAGCACCATTGGGGGGTCAACTAACACCGGGGAGCTGTTTTTT.

The chain employs TRBV6-5 and TRBJ1-3; a possible D gene is TRBD1 (5 bases). CDR3 length: 15 residues. Per the germline V gene, CDR1 is MNHEY and CDR2 is SVGAGI. V was shortened by 0 bases and J by 3 bases, with 9 bases between the two germline ends. CDR3 residues: CASSYSRGIGNTIYF. CDR3 coding DNA: TGTGCCAGCAGTTACTCGAGGGGCATTGGAAACACCATATATTTT.

This clone appeared a single time. The chain uses TRBV29-1 and TRBJ2-3, with D unclear. Trimming pared 6 bases from V and 2 bases from J, leaving 6 bases between. The length of the CDR3 is 11 residues. Germline-derived CDR1 and CDR2 are SQVTM and ANQGSEA. The CDR3 nucleotides are TGCAGCGTGCCCATCACAGATACGCAGTATTTT. Translation: CSVPITDTQYF.

V and J are TRBV7-2 and TRBJ2-3; TRBD1 matches 7 bases. After removal of 5 bases from V and 0 bases from J, the junction contained 5 bases not matched to a gene. The CDR3 extends over 15 amino acids. The V gene's germline CDR1 is SGHTA and CDR2 FQGNSA. The CDR3 region has the DNA TGTGCCAGCAGCCCACCGACAGGGAGCACAGATACGCAGTATTTT. It codes for CASSPPTGSTDTQYF. Filled out from reference TRBV7-2 and TRBJ2-3, the complete variable domain reads GAGVSQSPSNKVTEKGKDVELRCDPISGHTALYWYRQSLGQGLEFLIYFQGNSAPDKSGLPSDRFSAERTGGSVSTLTIQRTQQEDSAVYLCASSPPTGSTDTQYFGPGTRLTVL.

The rearrangement uses TRBV28 and TRBJ2-2; unclear D gene. Germline V gene sequence: CDR1 MDHEN, CDR2 SYDVKM. With 3 bases removed from V and 4 bases from J, the gap between germline ends came to 6 bases. This CDR3 contains 13 residues. CDR3 sequence (DNA): TGTGCCAGCAGTTTTTGGGCCACCGGGGAGCTGTTTTTT. Translated: CASSFWATGELFF.

The chain joins TRBV14 to TRBJ2-7; 12 bases fit TRBD1. CDR1 and CDR2 from the germline V gene are SGHDN and FVKESK. The CDR3 covers 17 residues. The V and J ends lost 4 bases and 3 bases, in that order; junction bases with no gene match: 10. The CDR3 sequence is CASSPFSGTGGFYEQYF. In nucleotides, the CDR3 is TGTGCCAGCAGCCCCTTTTCCGGGACAGGGGGCTTCTACGAGCAGTACTTC.

The chain links TRBV5-1 to TRBJ1-2, with 11 bases identical to TRBD1. Germline assignment: CDR1 SGHRS and CDR2 YFSETQ. The CDR3 contains 13 residues. V dropped 3 bases and J dropped 7; count of bases not matched to a gene: 2. The CDR3 loop reads CASSSGTGGGYTF. CDR3 nucleotides: TGCGCCAGCAGCTCCGGGACAGGGGGTGGCTACACCTTC.

This chain uses TRBV7-9 with TRBJ2-7; D might be TRBD2 (6 bases). V shed 5 bases and J shed 3 bases, with 20 bases lying between them. The CDR3 length is 16 residues. Germline CDR1 is SEHNR and CDR2 is FQNEAQ (reference sequence). Here the CDR3 reads CASSHTLSGDFYEQYF. In DNA, the CDR3 is TGTGCCAGCAGCCACACCCTATCGGGGGACTTCTACGAGCAGTACTTC.

V gene TRBV10-2 combines with J gene TRBJ1-1; 7 bases are shared with TRBD1. J was trimmed by 5 bases and V by 5 bases; bases with no gene match: 5. The germline CDR1 and CDR2 sequences are WSHSY and SAAADI. This CDR3 has 13 residues. The CDR3 here is CASSTRGDTEAFF. The CDR3 DNA sequence: TGCGCCAGCAGTACCAGGGGGGATACTGAAGCTTTCTTT.

The V call is TRBV5-4, the J call TRBJ1-1; D is uncertain. Trimming took off 2 bases at V and 0 bases at J, with 5 bases between the two ends. There are 13 residues in the CDR3. In germline, CDR1 is SGHNT, CDR2 YYREEE (reference sequence). CDR3 sequence (DNA): TGTGCCAGCAGCTTCCCCATGAACACTGAAGCTTTCTTT. This codes for CASSFPMNTEAFF.

The rearrangement uses TRBV4-3 and TRBJ1-2; 7 nucleotides line up with TRBD1. Germline lookup yields CDR1 LGHNA and CDR2 YSLEER. After removal of 4 bases from V and 4 bases from J, the junction contained 9 bases not matched to a gene. The CDR3 is 15 amino acids. The CDR3 coding sequence is TGCGCCAGCAGCCCGACAGGGCAGCCCCTCTATGGCTACACCTTC. Its protein is CASSPTGQPLYGYTF.